Each of the 3 T cell receptor beta chains below was sequenced from the same sample in a study of technical replicates of blood from several donors. Sequenced by immunoSEQ multiplex PCR; TCRdb stores in-frame clones only, minus some. This table has tens of thousands of clones, around 92% appearing once. Sequenced input: T cells isolated from PBMCs. The origin of the receptors is a human donor in good health. Some clones in this sample may be carry-over from other donors' samples.

The chain carries TRBV10-3 and TRBJ1-1, with 7 bases lining up with TRBD1. V lost 6 bases, J lost 3 bases, and 4 bases stayed unmatched. The CDR3 is made up of 13 amino acids. CDR1 ENHRY and CDR2 SYGVKD come from the germline V gene. CDR3 DNA: TGTGCCATCAGAGACAGGGTTGACACTGAAGCTTTCTTT. It yields the protein CAIRDRVDTEAFF.

The rearrangement joins TRBV6-5 to TRBJ1-1; 9 bases are shared with TRBD1. V shed 10 bases and J 11 bases; nucleotides not matched to a gene: 17. Per germline, CDR1 MNHEY and CDR2 SVGAGI. There are 14 residues in the CDR3. CDR3 sequence (DNA): TGTGCCACCAACGTGGGGACAGGGTATCGTGCGGCTTTCTTT. Residues: CATNVGTGYRAAFF.

This clone was found a few times. The chain combines TRBV27 with TRBJ2-3, with a tentative D call TRBD1 (5 bases). The CDR3 consists of 16 residues. Looked up from germline, CDR1 is MNHEY and CDR2 is SMNVEV (reference sequence). The germline V and J ends were trimmed by 5 bases and 0 bases, with 15 bases remaining between them. In nucleotides, the CDR3 is TGTGCCAGCAGTAAATTGACAGCTACTAGCACAGATACGCAGTATTTT. Translated: CASSKLTATSTDTQYF.